This TCR beta chain came from a study of cytomegalovirus exposure and HLA in healthy donors. Study information: Inside one of the first data releases sat 75 million to 100 million unique TCRs taken from HLA-typed donors.

V was pared by 2 bases and J by 5 bases, with 9 bases between. This CDR3 contains 13 residues. Germline loops: CDR1 SGHTA, CDR2 FQGTGA. Both 60 Vbeta primers and 13 Jbeta primers went into the PCR. The table came from immunoSEQ multiplex PCR; TCRdb's copy has only in-frame clones and leaves some out. This sample's clone table lists around 52,000 clones. Details on this clone: The antigen remains unidentified.

Overall study findings and caveats: Earlier findings revealed that most TCR beta V segments proved productive either about 87% or about 30% of the time.

The chain is built from TRBV7-3 and TRBJ2-5; D possibly corresponds to TRBD2 (6 bases). Sequencing was carried out using PBMCs. The clonotype comes from a man aged 35 to 55 in good health and CMV-seropositive. The CDR3 coding sequence is TGTGCCAGCAGCTTAGAGCGGGCTGAGACCCAGTACTTC. Its translation is CASSLERAETQYF.